A selection of T cell receptor beta chains follows, all from one sample in a study of identical twins. In TCRdb, the 5' RACE reads were re-called with MiXCR into one record per CDR3 protein. The sample holds 1.5 million or so distinct CDR3 sequences, about 31% seen once. The sequenced sample was cord blood. The receptor source for this set is a newborn girl in good health. The conserved cysteine and the conserved F or W are not part of the CDR3 here. Fields, in order: J gene, CDR3 length, V gene, CDR3 protein.

TRBJ2-6	14	TRBV7-2	ASSLRGTSGANVLT
TRBJ1-6	14	TRBV28	ASSLLGRSYNSPLH
TRBJ2-1	13	TRBV9	ASSVVGATRGEQF
TRBJ2-7	13	TRBV29-1	SVPQKGQGAYEQY
TRBJ2-1	14	TRBV6-5	ASGYGTSGSYNEQF
TRBJ1-1	12	TRBV18	ASSPGSPRTEAF
TRBJ1-2	12	TRBV6-5	ASGSMKGVYGYT
TRBJ2-2	13	TRBV3-1	ASSRDRGVAGELF
TRBJ2-5	15	TRBV10-3	AISESPVKRSGNEQY
TRBJ2-6	13	TRBV29-1	SVVGQGSGANVLT
TRBJ1-4	10	TRBV20-1	SVGGEGEKLF
TRBJ2-5	15	TRBV4-2	ASSQDGDQVKQETQY
TRBJ1-5	13	TRBV5-1	ASSPTGRSHQPQH
TRBJ1-2	15	TRBV10-3	AISESVGQGPPYGYT
TRBJ2-5	13	TRBV6-2/TRBV6-3	ASSYQRVAQETQY
TRBJ2-3	13	TRBV10-2	ASWAAGFFTDTQY
TRBJ1-4	13	TRBV2	ASSEGTGGFEKLF
TRBJ2-1	14	TRBV13	ASSTQTSGRVNEQF
TRBJ1-5	11	TRBV21-1	ASSKQFNQPQH
TRBJ1-5	15	TRBV6-1	ASSEARGGRGNQPQH
TRBJ2-1	12	TRBV6-5	ASSYPGRVNEQF
TRBJ2-3	15	TRBV27	ASSLRLAGEGTDTQY
TRBJ2-3	12	TRBV2	ASSAGIHTDTQY
NA	12	TRBV7-2	ASGGGNGAYEQY
TRBJ2-5	13	TRBV24-1	ATSDNRQVGETQY
TRBJ2-5	14	TRBV6-5	ASSRASGRGGNEQY
TRBJ2-1	12	TRBV10-3	AISSSQAPYEQF
TRBJ1-2	11	TRBV15	ATSRDYLYGYT
TRBJ1-5	14	TRBV4-2	ASSQVREFSNQPQH
TRBJ1-4	16	TRBV20-1	SARSPTAGGGLNEKLF
TRBJ2-1	14	TRBV2	ASSAVLAGVYNEQF
TRBJ2-7	10	TRBV10-2	ASRQDPDEQY
TRBJ2-1	16	TRBV7-9	ASSLGSGLAGGWYEQF
TRBJ2-1	12	TRBV5-1	ASSWGLVNYEQF
TRBJ1-5	13	TRBV6-1	ALNPTGGGNQPQH
TRBJ2-1	16	TRBV12-5	ASARRQGPSGRVDEQF
TRBJ2-7	11	TRBV13	ASSLGITYEQY